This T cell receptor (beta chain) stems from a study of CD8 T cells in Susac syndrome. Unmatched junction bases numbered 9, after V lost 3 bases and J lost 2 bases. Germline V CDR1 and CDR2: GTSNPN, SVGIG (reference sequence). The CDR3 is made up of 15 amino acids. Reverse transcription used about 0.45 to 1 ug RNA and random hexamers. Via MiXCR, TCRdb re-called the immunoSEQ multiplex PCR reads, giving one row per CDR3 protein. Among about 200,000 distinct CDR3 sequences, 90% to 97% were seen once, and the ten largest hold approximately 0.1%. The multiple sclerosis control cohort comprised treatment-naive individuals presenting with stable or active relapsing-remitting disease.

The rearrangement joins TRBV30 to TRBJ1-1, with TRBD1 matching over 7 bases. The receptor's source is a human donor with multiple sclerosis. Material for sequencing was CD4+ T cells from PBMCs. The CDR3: CAWRTGRDFNTEAFF. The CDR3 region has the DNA TGTGCCTGGAGGACAGGGCGAGATTTCAACACTGAAGCTTTCTTT.